This entry lists 3 T cell receptor beta chains sequenced from one sample in a study of T-cell memory formation after mild COVID-19. TCRdb re-analysed the 5' RACE reads in MiXCR, keeping a single row per CDR3 protein. The sample contains approximately 98,000 distinct CDR3 sequences, around 17% of which appear only once. The sample was PBMCs or a T cell subset sorted from them (not recorded which). The receptors were sampled from a man aged 18-30 years who had mild COVID-19 (a few samples of this study predate the infection). Cell type and time point are not known.

The table lists this clonotype with a few counts. This chain uses TRBV7-9 with TRBJ2-3; D call uncertain. Germline V gene lookup returns CDR1 SEHNR and CDR2 FQNEAQ (reference sequence). The CDR3 covers 16 residues. Trimming removed 5 bases at V and 1 base at J, with 16 bases between. CDR3 nucleotide sequence: TGTGCCAGCAGCCACAGCAAGGGTAGGGGCACAGATACGCAGTATTTT. Protein product: CASSHSKGRGTDTQYF.

This clonotype has a handful of counts. The rearrangement links TRBV6-5 to TRBJ1-2; D remains ambiguous. Trimming left V 5 bases short and J 7 bases short, with 17 bases between. CDR1 is MNHEY, CDR2 SVGAGI, per germline. The CDR3 covers 14 residues. The CDR3 DNA follows: TGTGCCAGCAGTGTGGTTGGGGAGGGTCGTGGCTACACCTTC. Its translation is CASSVVGEGRGYTF.

This sequence joins TRBV6-5 and TRBJ2-5; 10 nucleotides agree with TRBD2. Germline CDR1 and CDR2: MNHEY and SVGAGI. The V and J ends lost 8 bases and 7 bases, in that order; junction bases with no gene match: 13. The length of the CDR3 is 15 residues. For the CDR3, the DNA is TGTGCCAGCGGAGAGCGAGCGGGGGGGCTGGTGACCCAGTACTTC. Translated: CASGERAGGLVTQYF.